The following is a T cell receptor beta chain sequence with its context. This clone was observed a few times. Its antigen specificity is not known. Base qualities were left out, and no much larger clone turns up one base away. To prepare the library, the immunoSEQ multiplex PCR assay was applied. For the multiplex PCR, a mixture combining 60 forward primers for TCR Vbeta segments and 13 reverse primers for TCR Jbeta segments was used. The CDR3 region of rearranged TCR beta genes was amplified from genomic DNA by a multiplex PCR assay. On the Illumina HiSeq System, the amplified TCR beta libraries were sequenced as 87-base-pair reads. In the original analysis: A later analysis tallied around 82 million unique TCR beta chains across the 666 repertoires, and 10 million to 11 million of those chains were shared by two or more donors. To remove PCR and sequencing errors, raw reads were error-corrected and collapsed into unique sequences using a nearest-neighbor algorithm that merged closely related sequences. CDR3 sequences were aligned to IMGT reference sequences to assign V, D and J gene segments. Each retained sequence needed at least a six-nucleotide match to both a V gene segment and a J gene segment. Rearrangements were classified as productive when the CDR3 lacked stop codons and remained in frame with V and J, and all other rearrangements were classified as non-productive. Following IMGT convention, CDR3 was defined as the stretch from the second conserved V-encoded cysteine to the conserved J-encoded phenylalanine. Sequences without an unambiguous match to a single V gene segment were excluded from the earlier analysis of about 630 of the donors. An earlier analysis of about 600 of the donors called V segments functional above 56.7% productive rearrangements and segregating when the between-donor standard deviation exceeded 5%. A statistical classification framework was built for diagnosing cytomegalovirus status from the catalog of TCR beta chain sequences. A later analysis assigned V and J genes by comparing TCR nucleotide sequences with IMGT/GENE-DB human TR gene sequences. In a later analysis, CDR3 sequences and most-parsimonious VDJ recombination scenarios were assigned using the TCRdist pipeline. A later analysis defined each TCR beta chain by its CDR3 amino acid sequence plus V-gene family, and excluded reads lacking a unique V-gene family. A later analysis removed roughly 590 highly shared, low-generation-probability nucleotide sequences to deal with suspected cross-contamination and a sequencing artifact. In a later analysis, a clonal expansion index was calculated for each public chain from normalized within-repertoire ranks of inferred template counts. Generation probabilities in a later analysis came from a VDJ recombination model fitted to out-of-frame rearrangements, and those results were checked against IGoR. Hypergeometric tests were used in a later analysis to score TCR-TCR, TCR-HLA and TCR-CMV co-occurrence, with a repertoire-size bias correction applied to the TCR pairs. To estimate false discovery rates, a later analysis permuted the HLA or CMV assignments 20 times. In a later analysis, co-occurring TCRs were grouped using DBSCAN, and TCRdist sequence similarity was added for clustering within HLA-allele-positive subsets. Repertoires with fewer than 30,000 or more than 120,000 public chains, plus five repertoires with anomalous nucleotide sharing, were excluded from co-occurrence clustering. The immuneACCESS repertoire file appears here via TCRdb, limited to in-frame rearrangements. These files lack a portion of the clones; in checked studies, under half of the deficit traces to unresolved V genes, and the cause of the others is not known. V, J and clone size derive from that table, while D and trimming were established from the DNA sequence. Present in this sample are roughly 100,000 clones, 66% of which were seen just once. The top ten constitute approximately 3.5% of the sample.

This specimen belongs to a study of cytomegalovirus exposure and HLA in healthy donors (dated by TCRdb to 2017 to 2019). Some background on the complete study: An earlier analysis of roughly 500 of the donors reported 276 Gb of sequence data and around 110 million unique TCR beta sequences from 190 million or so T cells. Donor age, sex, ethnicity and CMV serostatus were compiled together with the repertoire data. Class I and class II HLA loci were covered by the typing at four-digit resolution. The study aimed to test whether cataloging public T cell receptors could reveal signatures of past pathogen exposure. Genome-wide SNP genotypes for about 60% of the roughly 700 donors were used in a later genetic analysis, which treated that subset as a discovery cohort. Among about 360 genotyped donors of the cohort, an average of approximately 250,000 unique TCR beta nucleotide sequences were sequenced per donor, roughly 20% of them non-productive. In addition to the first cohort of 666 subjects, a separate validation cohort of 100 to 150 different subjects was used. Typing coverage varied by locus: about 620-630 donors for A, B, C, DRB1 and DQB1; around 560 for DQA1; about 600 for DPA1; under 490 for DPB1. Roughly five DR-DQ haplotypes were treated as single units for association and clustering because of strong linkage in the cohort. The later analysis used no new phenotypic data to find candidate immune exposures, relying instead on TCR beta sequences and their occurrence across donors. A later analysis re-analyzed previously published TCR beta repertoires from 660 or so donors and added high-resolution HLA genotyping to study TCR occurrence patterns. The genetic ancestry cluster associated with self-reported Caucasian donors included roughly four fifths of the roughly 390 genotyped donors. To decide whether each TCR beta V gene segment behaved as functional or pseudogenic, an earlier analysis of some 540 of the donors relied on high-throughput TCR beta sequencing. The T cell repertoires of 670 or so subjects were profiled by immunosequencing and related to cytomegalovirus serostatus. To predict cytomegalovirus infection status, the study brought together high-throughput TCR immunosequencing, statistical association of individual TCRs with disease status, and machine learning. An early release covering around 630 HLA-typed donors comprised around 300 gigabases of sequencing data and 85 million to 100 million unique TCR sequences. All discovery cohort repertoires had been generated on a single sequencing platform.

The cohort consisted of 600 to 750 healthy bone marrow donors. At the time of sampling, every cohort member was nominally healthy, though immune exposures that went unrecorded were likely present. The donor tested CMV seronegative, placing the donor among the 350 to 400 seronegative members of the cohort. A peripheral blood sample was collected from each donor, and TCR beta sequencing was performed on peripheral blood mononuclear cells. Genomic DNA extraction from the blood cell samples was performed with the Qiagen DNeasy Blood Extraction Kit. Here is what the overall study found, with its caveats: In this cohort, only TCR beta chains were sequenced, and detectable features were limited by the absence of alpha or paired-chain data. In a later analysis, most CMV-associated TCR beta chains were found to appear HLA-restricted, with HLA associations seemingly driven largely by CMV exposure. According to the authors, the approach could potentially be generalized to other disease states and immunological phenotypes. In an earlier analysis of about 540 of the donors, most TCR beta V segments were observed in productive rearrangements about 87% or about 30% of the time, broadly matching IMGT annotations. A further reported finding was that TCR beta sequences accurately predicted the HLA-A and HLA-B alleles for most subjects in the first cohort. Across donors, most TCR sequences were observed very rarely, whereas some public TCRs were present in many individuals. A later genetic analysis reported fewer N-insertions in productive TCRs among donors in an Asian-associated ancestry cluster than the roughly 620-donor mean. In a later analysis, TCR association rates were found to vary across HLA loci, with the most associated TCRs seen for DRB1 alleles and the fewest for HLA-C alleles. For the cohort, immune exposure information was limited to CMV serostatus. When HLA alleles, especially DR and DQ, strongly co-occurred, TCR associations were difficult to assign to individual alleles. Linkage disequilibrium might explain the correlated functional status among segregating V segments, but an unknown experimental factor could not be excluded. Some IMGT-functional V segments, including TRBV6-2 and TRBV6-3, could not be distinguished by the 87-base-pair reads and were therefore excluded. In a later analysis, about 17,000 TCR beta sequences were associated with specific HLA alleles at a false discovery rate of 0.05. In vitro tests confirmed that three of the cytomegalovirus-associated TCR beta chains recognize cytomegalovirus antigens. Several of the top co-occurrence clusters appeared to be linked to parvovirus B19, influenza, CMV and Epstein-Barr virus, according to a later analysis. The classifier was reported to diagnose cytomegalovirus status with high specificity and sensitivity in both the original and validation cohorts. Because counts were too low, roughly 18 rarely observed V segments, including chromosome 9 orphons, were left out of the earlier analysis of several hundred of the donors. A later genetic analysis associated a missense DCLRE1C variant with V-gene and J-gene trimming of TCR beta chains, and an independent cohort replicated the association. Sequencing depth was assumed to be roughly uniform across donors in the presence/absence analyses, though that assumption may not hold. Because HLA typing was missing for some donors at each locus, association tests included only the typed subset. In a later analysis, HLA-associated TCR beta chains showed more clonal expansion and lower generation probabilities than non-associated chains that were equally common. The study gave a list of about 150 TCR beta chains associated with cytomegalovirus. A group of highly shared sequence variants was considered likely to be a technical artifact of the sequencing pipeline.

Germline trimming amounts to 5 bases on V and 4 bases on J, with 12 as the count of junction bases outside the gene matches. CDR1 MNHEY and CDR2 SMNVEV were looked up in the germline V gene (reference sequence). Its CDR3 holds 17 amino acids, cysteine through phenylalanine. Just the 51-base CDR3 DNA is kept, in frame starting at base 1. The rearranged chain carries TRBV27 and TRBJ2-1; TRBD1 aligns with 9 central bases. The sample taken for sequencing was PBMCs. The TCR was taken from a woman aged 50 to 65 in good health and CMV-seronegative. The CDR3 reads CASSPRTGVGPYNEQFF. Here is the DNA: TGTGCCAGCAGTCCCCGGACAGGGGTCGGACCATACAATGAGCAGTTCTTC.